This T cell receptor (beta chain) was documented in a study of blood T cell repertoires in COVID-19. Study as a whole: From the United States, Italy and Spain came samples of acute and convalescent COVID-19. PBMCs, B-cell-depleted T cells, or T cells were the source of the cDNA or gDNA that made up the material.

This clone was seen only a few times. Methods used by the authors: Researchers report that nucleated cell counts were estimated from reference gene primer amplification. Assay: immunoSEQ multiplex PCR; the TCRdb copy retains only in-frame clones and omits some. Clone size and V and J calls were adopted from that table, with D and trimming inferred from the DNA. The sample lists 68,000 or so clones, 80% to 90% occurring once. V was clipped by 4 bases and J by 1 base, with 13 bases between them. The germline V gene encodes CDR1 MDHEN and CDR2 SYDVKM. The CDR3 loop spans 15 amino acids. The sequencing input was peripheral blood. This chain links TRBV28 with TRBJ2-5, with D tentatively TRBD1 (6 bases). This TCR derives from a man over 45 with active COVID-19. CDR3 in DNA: TGTGCCAGCAGTTGGACAGAACTGCTCCAAGAGACCCAGTACTTC. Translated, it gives CASSWTELLQETQYF. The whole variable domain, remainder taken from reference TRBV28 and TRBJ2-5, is DVKVTQSSRYLVKRTGEKVFLECVQDMDHENMFWYRQDPGLGLRLIYFSYDVKMKEKGDIPEGYSVSREKKERFSLILESASTNQTSMYLCASSWTELLQETQYFGPGTRLLVL.